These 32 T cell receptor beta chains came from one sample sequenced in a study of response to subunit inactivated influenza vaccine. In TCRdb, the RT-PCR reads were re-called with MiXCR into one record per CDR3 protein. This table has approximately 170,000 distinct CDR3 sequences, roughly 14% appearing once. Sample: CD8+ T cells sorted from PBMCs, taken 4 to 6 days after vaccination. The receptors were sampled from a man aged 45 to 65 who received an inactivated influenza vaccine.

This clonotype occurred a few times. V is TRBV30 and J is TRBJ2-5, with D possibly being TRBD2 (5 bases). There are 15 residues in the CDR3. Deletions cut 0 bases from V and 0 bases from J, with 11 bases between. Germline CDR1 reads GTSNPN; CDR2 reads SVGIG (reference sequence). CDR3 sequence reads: CAWSVIRDHQETQYF. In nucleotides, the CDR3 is TGTGCCTGGAGTGTAATCCGGGATCACCAAGAGACCCAGTACTTC. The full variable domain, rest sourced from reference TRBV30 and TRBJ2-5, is SQTIHQWPATLVQPVGSPLSLECTVEGTSNPNLYWYRQAAGRGLQLLFYSVGIGQISSEVPQNLSASRPQDRQFILSSKKLLLSDSGFYLCAWSVIRDHQETQYFGPGTRLLVL.

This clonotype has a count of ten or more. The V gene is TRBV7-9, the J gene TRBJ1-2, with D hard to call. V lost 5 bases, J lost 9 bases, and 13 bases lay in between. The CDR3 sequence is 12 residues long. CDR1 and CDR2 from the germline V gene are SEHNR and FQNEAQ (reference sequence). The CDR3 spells CASSIGEGSYTF. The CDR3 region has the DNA TGTGCCAGCAGCATCGGGGAAGGAAGCTACACCTTC.

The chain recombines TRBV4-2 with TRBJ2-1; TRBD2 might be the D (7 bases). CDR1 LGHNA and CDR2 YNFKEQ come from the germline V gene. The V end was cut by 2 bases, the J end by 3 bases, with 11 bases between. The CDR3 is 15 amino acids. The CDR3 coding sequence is TGTGCCAGCAGCCAATGGGGGGGGCTCTACAATGAGCAGTTCTTC. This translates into CASSQWGGLYNEQFF.

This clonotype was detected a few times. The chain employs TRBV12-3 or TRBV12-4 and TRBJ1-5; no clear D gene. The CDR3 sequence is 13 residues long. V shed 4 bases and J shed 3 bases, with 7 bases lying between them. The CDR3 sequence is CASSSGINQPQHF. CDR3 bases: TGTGCCAGCAGTTCGGGGATCAATCAGCCCCAGCATTTT.

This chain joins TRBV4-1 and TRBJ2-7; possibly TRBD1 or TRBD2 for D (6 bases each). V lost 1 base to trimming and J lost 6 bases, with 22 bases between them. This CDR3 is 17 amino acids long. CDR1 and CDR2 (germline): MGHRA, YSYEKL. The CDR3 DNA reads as TGCGCCAGCAGCCAAGTAGTGACTTCCGGGGGCTATGGCGAGCAGTACTTC. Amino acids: CASSQVVTSGGYGEQYF.

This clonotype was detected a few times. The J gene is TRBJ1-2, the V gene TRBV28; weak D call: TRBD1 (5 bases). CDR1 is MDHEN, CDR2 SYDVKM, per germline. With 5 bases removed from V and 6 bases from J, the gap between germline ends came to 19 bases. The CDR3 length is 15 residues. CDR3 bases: TGTGCCAGCAGTCCACCGGAGGGGCTGGCGAATGGCTACACCTTC. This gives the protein CASSPPEGLANGYTF.

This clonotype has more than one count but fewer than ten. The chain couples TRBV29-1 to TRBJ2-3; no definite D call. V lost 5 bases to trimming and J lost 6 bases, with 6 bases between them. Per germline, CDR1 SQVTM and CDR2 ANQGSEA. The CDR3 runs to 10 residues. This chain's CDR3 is CSVYYDTQYF. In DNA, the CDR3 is TGCAGCGTTTACTACGATACGCAGTATTTT.

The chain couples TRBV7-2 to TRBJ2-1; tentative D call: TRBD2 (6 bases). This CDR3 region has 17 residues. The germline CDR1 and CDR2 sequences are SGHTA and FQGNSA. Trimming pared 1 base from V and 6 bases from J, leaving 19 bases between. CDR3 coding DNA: TGTGCCAGCAGCTTAGTGCAGGTACGGGGGTCGGGCAATGAGCAGTTCTTC. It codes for CASSLVQVRGSGNEQFF. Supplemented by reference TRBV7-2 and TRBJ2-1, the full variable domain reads GAGVSQSPSNKVTEKGKDVELRCDPISGHTALYWYRQSLGQGLEFLIYFQGNSAPDKSGLPSDRFSAERTGGSVSTLTIQRTQQEDSAVYLCASSLVQVRGSGNEQFFGPGTRLTVL.

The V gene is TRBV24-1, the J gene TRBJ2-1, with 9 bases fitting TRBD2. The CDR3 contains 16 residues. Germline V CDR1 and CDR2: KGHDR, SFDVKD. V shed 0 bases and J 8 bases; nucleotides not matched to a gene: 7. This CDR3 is CATSDLGSGRVDEQFF. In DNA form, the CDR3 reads TGTGCCACCAGTGATTTGGGTAGCGGGAGAGTGGATGAGCAGTTCTTC.

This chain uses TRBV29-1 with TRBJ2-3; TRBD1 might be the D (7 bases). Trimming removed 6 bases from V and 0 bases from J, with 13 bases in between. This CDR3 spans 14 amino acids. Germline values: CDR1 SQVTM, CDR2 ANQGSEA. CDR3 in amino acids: CSVEQGTSTDTQYF. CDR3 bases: TGCAGCGTAGAACAGGGGACTAGCACAGATACGCAGTATTTT.

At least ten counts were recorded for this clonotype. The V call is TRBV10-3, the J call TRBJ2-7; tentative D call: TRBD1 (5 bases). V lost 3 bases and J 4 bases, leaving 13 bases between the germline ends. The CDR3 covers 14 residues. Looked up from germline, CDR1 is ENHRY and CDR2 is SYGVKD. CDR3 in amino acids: CAISEEGHKYEQYF. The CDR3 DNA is TGTGCCATCAGTGAAGAAGGACACAAATACGAGCAGTACTTC.

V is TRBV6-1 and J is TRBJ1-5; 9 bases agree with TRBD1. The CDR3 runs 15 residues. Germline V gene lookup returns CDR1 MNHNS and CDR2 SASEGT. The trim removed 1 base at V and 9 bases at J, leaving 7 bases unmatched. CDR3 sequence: CASSEVRGQGGPQHF. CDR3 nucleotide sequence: TGTGCCAGCAGTGAAGTGAGGGGACAGGGAGGGCCCCAGCATTTT.

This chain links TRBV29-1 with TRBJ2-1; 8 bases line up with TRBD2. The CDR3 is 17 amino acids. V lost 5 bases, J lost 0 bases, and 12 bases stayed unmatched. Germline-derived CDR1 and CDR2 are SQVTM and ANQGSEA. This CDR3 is CSVLTLAEGHSYNEQFF. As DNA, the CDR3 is TGCAGCGTTCTGACACTAGCGGAGGGACACTCCTACAATGAGCAGTTCTTC.

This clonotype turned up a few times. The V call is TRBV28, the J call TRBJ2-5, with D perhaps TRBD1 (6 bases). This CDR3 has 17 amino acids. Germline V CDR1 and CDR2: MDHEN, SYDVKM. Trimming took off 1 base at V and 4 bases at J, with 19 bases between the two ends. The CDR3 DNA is TGTGCCAGCAGTTTATTAGGGTTGGGGGCTACAAGAGAGACCCAGTACTTC. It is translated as CASSLLGLGATRETQYF.

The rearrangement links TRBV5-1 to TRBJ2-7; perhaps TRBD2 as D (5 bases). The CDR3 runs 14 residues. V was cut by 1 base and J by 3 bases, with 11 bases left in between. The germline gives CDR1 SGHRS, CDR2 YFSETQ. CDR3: CASSLTGFVYEQYF. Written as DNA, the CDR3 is TGCGCCAGCAGCTTGACGGGATTTGTCTACGAGCAGTACTTC.

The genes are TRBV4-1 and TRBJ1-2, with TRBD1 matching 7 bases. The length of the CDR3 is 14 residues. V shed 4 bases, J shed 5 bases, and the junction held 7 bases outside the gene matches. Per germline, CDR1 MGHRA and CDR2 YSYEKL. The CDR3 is CASSRPGQKYGYTF. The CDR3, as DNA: TGCGCCAGCAGCCGGCCGGGACAGAAATATGGCTACACCTTC.

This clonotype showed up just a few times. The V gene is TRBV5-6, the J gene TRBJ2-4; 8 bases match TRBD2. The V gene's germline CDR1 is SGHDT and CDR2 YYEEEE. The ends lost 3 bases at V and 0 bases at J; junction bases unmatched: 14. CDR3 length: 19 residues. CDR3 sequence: CASSYGLASSQLAKNIQYF. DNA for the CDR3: TGTGCCAGCAGCTACGGACTAGCCTCTTCTCAACTAGCCAAAAACATTCAGTACTTC.

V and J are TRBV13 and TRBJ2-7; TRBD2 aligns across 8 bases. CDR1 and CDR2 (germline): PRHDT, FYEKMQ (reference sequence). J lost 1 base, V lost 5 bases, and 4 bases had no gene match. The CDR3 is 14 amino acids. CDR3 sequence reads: CASSLTSASYEQYF. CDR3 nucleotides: TGTGCCAGCAGCCTGACTAGCGCATCCTACGAGCAGTACTTC.

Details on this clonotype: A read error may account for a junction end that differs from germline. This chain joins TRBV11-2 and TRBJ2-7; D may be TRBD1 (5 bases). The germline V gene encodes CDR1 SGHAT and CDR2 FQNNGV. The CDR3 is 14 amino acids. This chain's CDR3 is CASSLARQGYQQYF. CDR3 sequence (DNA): TGTGCCAGCAGCTTAGCACGCCAGGGCTACCAGCAGTACTTC.

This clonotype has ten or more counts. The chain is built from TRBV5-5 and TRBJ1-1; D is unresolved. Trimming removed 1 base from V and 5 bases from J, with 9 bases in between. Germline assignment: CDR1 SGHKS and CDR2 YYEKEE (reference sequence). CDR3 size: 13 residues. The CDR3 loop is CASSLFPETEAFF. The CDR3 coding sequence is TGTGCCAGCAGCTTGTTCCCAGAAACTGAAGCTTTCTTT. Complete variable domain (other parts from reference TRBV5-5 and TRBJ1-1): DAGVTQSPTHLIKTRGQQVTLRCSPISGHKSVSWYQQVLGQGPQFIFQYYEKEERGRGNFPDRFSARQFPNYSSELNVNALLLGDSALYLCASSLFPETEAFFGQGTRLTVV.

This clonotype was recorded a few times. The CDR3: CASKGRDTEAFF. As DNA, the CDR3 is TGTGCCAGCAAAGGACGGGACACTGAAGCTTTCTTT. This chain links TRBV25-1 with TRBJ1-1, with D unresolved. The germline gives CDR1 MGHDK, CDR2 SYGVNS. Trimming took 7 bases from V and 3 from J, leaving 9 bases between them. CDR3 size: 12 residues.

This CDR3 reads CASSYTDRVGETQYF. The DNA of the CDR3 is TGTGCCAGCAGTTACACCGACAGGGTTGGTGAGACCCAGTACTTC. This chain links TRBV6-2 or TRBV6-3 with TRBJ2-5; 7 nucleotides align to TRBD1. The trim removed 2 bases at V and 5 bases at J, leaving 8 bases unmatched. The CDR3 is made up of 15 amino acids. Germline lookup yields CDR1 MNHEY and CDR2 SVGEGT.

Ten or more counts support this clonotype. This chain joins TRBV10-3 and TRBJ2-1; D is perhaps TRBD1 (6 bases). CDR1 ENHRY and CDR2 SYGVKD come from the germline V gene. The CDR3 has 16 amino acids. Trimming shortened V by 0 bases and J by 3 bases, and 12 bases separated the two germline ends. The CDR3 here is CAISESGQGGYNEQFF. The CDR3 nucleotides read TGTGCCATCAGTGAGTCAGGTCAAGGGGGCTACAATGAGCAGTTCTTC.

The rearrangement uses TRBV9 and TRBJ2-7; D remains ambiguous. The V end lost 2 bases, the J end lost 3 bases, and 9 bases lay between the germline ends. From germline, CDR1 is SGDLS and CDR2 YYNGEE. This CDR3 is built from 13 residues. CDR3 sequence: CASSVGYGYEQYF. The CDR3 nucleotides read TGTGCCAGCAGCGTTGGGTATGGCTACGAGCAGTACTTC.

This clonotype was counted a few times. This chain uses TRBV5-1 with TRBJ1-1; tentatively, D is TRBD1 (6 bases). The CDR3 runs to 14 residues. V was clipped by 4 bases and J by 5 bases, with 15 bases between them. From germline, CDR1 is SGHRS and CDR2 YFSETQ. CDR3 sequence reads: CASSPLQGLTEAFF. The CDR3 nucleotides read TGCGCCAGCAGCCCCCTGCAGGGGTTGACTGAAGCTTTCTTT.

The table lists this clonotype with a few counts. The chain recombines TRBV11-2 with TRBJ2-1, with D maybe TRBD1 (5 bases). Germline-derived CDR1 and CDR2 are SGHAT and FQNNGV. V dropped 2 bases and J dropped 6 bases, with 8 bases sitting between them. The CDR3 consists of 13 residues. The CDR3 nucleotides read TGTGCCAGCAGCTTATCTCAGGGCAATGAGCAGTTCTTC. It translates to CASSLSQGNEQFF.

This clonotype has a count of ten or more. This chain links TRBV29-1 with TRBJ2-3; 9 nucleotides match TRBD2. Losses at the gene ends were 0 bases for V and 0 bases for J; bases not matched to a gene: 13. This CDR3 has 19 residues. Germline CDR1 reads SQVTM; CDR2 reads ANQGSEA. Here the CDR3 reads CSVEDLGGGAVGSTDTQYF. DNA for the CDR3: TGCAGCGTTGAAGATCTAGGCGGGGGGGCGGTCGGGAGCACAGATACGCAGTATTTT.

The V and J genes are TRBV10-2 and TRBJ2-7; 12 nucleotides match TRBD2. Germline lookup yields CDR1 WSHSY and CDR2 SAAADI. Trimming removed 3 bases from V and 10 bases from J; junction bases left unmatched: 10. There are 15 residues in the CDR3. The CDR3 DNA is TGCGCCAGCAGTGACCTAGCGGGAGGGCTTACCGACCAGTACTTC. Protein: CASSDLAGGLTDQYF.

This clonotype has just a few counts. CDR3 in DNA: TGTGCCAGCAGCTTGGCCGGGACGGCCCTACTTGAGCAGTACTTC. Residues: CASSLAGTALLEQYF. V gene TRBV7-2 combines with J gene TRBJ2-7, with D perhaps matching TRBD1 or TRBD2 (5 bases each). Trimming stripped 3 bases from V and 7 bases from J, with 19 bases between. This CDR3 comprises 15 residues. CDR1 SGHTA and CDR2 FQGNSA come from the germline V gene.

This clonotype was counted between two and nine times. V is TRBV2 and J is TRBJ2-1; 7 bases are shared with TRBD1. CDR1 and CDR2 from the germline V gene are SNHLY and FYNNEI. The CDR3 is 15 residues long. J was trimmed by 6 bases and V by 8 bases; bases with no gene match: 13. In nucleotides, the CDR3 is TGTGCCAGCCAGGACGACAGGGATAGGCTCAATGAGCAGTTCTTC. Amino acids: CASQDDRDRLNEQFF.

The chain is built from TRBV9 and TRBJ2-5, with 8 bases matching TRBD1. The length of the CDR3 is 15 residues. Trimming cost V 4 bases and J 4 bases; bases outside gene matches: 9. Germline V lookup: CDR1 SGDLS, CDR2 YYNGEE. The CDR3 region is CASSIQGAGGETQYF. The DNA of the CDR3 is TGTGCCAGCAGCATCCAGGGGGCAGGGGGAGAGACCCAGTACTTC.

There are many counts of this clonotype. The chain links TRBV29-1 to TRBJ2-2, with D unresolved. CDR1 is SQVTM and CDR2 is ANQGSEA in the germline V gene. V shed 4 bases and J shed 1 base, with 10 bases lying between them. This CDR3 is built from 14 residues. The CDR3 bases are TGCAGCGTTGTAAGCGTCGAGAACACCGGGGAGCTGTTTTTT. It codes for CSVVSVENTGELFF.